The T cell receptor (beta chain) described here comes from a study of T-cell reconstitution after alpha-beta-depleted transplantation in children. Unique molecular identifiers were used to barcode this TCRbeta library. TCRdb independently ran MiXCR on the PCR reads; one entry per CDR3 protein. Of about 610,000 distinct CDR3 sequences listed, about 10% are singletons. Unmatched junction bases numbered 5, after V lost 6 bases and J lost 1 base. The germline V gene has CDR1 SEHNR and CDR2 FQNEAQ (reference sequence). The CDR3 runs to 15 residues. This sequence originates from a human donor who donated a stem cell graft to a child with acute myeloid leukemia. The material sequenced was PBMCs from the stem cell graft donor, taken from the stem cell graft. The rearrangement uses TRBV7-9 and TRBJ1-5; 8 bases fit TRBD1. The CDR3 nucleotides read TGTGCCAGCAGTTCAGACAGGGGAAGCAATCAGCCCCAGCATTTT. This gives the protein CASSSDRGSNQPQHF.